This T cell receptor beta chain was recorded in a study of blood T cell repertoires in COVID-19. The ends were cut back, 0 bases at V and 0 bases at J, with 6 bases in the middle. CDR1 is LGHDT and CDR2 is YNNKEL in the germline V gene (reference sequence). The CDR3 contains 16 residues. The table came from immunoSEQ multiplex PCR; TCRdb's copy has only in-frame clones and leaves some out. The sample carries about 350,000 clones, roughly 87% recorded once. The Seattle patients, enrolled during active infection, were followed longitudinally. The rearrangement joins TRBV3-1 (or the pseudogene TRBV3-2) to TRBJ2-6; D not resolved. This TCR was recovered from a man aged 30 to 39 with COVID-19, enrolled during active disease. Sequenced input: peripheral blood. The DNA for the CDR3 is TGTGCCAGCAGCCAAGATACCGGCTCTGGGGCCAACGTCCTGACTTTC. It translates to CASSQDTGSGANVLTF.